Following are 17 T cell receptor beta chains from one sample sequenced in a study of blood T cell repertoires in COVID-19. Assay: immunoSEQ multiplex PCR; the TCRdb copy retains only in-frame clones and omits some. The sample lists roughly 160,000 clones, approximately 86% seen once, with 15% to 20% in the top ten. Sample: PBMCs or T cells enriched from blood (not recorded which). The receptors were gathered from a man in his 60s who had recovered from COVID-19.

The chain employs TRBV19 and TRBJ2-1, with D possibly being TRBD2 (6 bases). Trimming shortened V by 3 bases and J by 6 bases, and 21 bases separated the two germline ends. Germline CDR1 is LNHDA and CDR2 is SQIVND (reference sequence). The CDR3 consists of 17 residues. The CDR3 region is CASSIPGRRATANEQFF. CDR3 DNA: TGTGCCAGTAGTATTCCGGGCCGGAGGGCGACAGCCAATGAGCAGTTCTTC.

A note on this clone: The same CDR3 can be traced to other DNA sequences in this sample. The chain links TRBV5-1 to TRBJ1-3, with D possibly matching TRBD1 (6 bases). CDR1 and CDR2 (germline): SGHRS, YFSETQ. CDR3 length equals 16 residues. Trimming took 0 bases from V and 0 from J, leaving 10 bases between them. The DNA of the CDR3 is TGCGCCAGCAGCTTGGCCACAGGGACCTCTGGAAACACCATATATTTT. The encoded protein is CASSLATGTSGNTIYF.

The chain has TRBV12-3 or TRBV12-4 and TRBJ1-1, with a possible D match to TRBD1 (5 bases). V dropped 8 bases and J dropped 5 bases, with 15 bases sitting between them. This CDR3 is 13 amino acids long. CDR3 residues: CASGIQGVTEAFF. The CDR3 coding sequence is TGTGCCAGCGGGATTCAAGGGGTGACTGAAGCTTTCTTT.

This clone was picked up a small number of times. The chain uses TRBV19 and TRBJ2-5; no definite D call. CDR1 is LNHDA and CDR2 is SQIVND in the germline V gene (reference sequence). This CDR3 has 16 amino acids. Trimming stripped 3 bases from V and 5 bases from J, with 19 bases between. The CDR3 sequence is CASSIGSEGSRETQYF. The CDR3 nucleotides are TGTGCCAGTAGTATCGGGTCGGAAGGCTCTAGGGAGACCCAGTACTTC. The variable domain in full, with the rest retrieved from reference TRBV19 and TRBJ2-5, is DGGITQSPKYLFRKEGQNVTLSCEQNLNHDAMYWYRQDPGQGLRLIYYSQIVNDFQKGDIAEGYSVSREKKESFPLTVTSAQKNPTAFYLCASSIGSEGSRETQYFGPGTRLLVL.

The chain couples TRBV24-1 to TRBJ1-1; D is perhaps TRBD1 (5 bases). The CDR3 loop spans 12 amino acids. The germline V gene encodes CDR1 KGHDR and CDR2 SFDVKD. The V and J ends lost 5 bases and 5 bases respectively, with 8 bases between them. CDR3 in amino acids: CATSAGRTEAFF. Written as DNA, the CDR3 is TGTGCCACCAGTGCAGGGAGGACTGAAGCTTTCTTT.

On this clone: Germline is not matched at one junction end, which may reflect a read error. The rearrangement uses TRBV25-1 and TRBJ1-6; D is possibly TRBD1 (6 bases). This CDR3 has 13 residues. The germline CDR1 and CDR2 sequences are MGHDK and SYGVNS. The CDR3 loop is CASRRDTDSPLHF. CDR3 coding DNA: TGTGCCAGCAGAAGGGACACCGATTCTCCCCTCCACTTT.

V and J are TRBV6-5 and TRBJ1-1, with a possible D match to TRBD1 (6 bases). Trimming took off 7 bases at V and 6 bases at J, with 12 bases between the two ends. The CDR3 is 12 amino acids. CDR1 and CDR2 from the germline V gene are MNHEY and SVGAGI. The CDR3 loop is CASIPDRSEAFF. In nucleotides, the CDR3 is TGTGCCAGCATTCCCGACAGGTCTGAAGCTTTCTTT.

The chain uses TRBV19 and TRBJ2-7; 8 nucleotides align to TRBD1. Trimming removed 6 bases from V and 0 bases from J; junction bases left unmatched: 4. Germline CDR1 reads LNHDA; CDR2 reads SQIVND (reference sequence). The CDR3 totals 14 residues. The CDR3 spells CASRAGTGSYEQYF. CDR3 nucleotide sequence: TGTGCCAGTAGGGCCGGGACAGGCTCCTACGAGCAGTACTTC. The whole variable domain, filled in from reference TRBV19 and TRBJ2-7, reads DGGITQSPKYLFRKEGQNVTLSCEQNLNHDAMYWYRQDPGQGLRLIYYSQIVNDFQKGDIAEGYSVSREKKESFPLTVTSAQKNPTAFYLCASRAGTGSYEQYFGPGTRLTVT.

The CDR3 sequence is CASSEWRGGFGNTIYF. CDR3 nucleotide sequence: TGTGCCAGCAGTGAATGGAGGGGAGGGTTTGGAAACACCATATATTTT. The rearrangement joins TRBV2 to TRBJ1-3; tentatively, D is TRBD1 (5 bases). Germline V lookup: CDR1 SNHLY, CDR2 FYNNEI. CDR3 length equals 16 residues. Trimming cost V 2 bases and J 3 bases, with 14 bases left between them.

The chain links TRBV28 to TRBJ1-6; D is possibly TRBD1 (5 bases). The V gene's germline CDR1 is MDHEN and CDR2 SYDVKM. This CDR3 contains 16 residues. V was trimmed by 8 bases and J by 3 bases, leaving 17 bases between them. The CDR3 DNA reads TGTGCCAGCGACAGCCCGGAGATGAACTATAATTCACCCCTCCACTTT. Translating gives CASDSPEMNYNSPLHF.

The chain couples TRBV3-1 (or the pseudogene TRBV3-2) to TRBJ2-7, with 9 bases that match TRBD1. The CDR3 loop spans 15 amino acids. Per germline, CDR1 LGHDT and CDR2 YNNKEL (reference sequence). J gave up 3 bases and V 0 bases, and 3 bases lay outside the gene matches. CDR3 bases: TGTGCCAGCAGCCAAGATGCGACAGGGGGCTACGAGCAGTACTTC. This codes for CASSQDATGGYEQYF.

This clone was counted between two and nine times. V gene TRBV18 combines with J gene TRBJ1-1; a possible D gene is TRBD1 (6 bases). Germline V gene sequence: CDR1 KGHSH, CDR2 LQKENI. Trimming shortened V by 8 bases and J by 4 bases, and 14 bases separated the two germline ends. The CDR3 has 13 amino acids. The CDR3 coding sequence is TGTGCCAGCACACAATCAGGGGCCACTGAAGCTTTCTTT. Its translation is CASTQSGATEAFF.

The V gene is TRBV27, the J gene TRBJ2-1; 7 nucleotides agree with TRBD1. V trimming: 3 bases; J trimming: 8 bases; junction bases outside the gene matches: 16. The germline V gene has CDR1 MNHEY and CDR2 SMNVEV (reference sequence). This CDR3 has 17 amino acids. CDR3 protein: CASSLLHTGAKTYEQFF. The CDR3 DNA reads TGTGCCAGCAGTTTGCTCCATACAGGGGCCAAGACCTATGAGCAGTTCTTC.

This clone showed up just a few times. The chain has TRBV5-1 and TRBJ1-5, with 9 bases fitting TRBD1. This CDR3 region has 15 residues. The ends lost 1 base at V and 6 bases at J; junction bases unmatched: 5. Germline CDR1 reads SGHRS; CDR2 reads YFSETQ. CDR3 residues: CASSLTGGVGQPQHF. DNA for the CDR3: TGCGCCAGCAGCTTGACAGGGGGCGTGGGTCAGCCCCAGCATTTT.

CDR3 sequence: CASSEVGRSTDTQYF. For the CDR3, the DNA is TGTGCCAGTAGTGAGGTAGGCCGGAGCACAGATACGCAGTATTTT. The genes are TRBV19 and TRBJ2-3, with D unresolved. Looked up from germline, CDR1 is LNHDA and CDR2 is SQIVND (reference sequence). Trimming removed 5 bases at V and 0 bases at J, with 12 bases between. CDR3 length: 15 amino acids.

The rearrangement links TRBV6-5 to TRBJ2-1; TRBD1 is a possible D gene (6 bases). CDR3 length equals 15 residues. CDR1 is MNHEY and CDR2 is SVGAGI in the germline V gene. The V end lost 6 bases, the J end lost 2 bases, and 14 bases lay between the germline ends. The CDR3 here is CASRVTGSPYNEQFF. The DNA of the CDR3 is TGTGCCAGCAGAGTCACAGGGAGTCCCTACAATGAGCAGTTCTTC.

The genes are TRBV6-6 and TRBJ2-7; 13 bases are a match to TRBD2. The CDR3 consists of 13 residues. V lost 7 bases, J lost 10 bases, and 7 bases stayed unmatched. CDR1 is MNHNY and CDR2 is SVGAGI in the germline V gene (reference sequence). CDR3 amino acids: CASIGLAGESQYF. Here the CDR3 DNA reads TGTGCCAGCATTGGACTAGCGGGAGAGAGTCAGTACTTC.